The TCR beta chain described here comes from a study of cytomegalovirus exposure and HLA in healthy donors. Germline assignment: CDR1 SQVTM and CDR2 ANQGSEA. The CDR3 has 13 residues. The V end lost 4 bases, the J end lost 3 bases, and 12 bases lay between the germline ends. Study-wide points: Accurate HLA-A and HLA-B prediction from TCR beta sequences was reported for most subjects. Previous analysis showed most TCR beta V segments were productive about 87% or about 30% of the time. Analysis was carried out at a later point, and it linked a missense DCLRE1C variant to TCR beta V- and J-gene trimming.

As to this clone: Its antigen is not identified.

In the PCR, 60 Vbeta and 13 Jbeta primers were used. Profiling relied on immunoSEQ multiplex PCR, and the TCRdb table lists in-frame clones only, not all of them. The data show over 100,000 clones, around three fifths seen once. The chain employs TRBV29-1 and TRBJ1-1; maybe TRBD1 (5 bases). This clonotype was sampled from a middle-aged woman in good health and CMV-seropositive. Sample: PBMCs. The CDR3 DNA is TGCAGCGTTGCGCCCCCGGGGGACACTGAAGCTTTCTTT. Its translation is CSVAPPGDTEAFF.